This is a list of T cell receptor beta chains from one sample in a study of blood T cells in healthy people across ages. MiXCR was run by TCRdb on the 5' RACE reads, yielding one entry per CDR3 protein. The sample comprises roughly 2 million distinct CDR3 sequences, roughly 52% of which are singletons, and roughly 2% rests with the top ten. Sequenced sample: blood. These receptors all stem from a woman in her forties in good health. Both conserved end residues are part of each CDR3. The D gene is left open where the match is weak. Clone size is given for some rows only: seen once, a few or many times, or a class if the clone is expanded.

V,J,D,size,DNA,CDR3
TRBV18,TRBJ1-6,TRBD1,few,TGTGCCAGCTCACCACGCCAGGGGGACTCACCCCTCCACTTT,CASSPRQGDSPLHF
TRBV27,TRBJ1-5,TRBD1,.,TGTGCCAGCAGTTCCGTCCGGGACAGTCATAATCAGCCCCAGCATTTT,CASSSVRDSHNQPQHF
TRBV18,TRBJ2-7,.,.,TGTGCCAGCTCACCAAGAGGGGCAGTCCCCTACGAGCAGTACTTC,CASSPRGAVPYEQYF
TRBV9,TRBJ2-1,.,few,TGTGCCAGCAGCGTAGAGGGGGGAAGCCTGACTCCCGGCAATGAGCAGTTCTTC,CASSVEGGSLTPGNEQFF
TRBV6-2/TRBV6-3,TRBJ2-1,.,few,TGTGCCAGCAGTCGCCCTAGGGACTCCGGTAATGAGCAGTTCTTC,CASSRPRDSGNEQFF
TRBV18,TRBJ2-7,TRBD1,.,TGTGCCAGCTCACCTGTCCCGGGACAGGGATCGGTTACGAAGCAGTACTTC,CASSPVPGQGSVTKQYF
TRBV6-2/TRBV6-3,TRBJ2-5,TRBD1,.,TGTGCCAGCAGTTATCCGGACAGGGGGAAAGAGACCCAGTACTTC,CASSYPDRGKETQYF
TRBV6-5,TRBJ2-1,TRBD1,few,TGTGCCAGCAGCCCCTTCGACAGGGTGTTCAATGAGCAGTTCTTC,CASSPFDRVFNEQFF
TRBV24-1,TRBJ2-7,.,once,TGTGCCACCAGTGATCCAGGGTCGGGCGCCTACGAGCAGTACTTC,CATSDPGSGAYEQYF
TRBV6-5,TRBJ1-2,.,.,TGTGCCAGCAGTTACTCGACAGAACATTTAAACTATGGCTACACCTTC,CASSYSTEHLNYGYTF
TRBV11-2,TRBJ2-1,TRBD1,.,TGTACCAGCAGATTTGGGACAGGGGGCGGGGATGAGCAGTTCTTC,CTSRFGTGGGDEQFF
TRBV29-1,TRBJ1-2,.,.,TGCAGCGTTGCAACAGGGCAGGGGTGGCCTTATGGCTACACCTTC,CSVATGQGWPYGYTF
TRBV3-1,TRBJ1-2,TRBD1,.,TGTGCCAGCAGCAAAGGGACAGGTTATGGCTACACCTTC,CASSKGTGYGYTF
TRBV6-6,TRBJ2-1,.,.,TGTGCCAGCAGCACTAACCAAAGATACAATGAGCAGTTCTTC,CASSTNQRYNEQFF
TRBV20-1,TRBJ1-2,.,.,TGCAGTGCTAGGTTACCGGGGACGGATGGCTACACCTTC,CSARLPGTDGYTF
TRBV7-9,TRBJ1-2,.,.,TGTGCCAGCAGCGTCGGGGGGGTATATGGCTACACCTTC,CASSVGGVYGYTF
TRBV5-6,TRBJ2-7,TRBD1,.,TGTGCCAGCAGCTCCCTGCGGGACAGGGTCTCCTACGAGCAGTACTTC,CASSSLRDRVSYEQYF
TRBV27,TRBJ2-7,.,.,TGTGCCAGCAGTTTCGGGACGGAGCCCCACGAGCAGTACTTC,CASSFGTEPHEQYF
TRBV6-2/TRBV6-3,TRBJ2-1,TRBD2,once,TGTGCCAGCAGTTACTCGAGTCTAGCGGGGGTAACCCACGCCCACAATGAGCAGTTCTTC,CASSYSSLAGVTHAHNEQFF
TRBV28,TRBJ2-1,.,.,TGTGCCAGCAGGTGGCAGAGCTCCTACAATGAGCAGTTCTTC,CASRWQSSYNEQFF
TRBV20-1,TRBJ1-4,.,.,TGCAGTGCCGTGGTTAATGAAAAACTGTTTTTT,CSAVVNEKLFF
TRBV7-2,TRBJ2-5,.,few,TGTGCCAGCAGTCCGGGACCCACCGAGACCCAGTACTTC,CASSPGPTETQYF
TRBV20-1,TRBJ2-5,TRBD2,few,TGCAGTGCTAGAGATCACAAGCGGGGGGGCCAAGAGACCCAGTACTTC,CSARDHKRGGQETQYF
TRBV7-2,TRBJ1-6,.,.,TGTGCCAGCAGCCCTACGGTTCGCTCACCCCTCCACTTT,CASSPTVRSPLHF
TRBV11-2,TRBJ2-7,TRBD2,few,TGTGCCAGCAGTTCCTTGGGTATCGGGACTAGCGGGAGTTACGAGCAGTACTTC,CASSSLGIGTSGSYEQYF
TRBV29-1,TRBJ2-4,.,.,TGCAGCGTTGGGGCTGGGGTGGGGAAGGACATTCAGTACTTC,CSVGAGVGKDIQYF
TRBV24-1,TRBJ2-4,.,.,TGTGCCACCGCCGGACAGCCAAATCCTTCCAAAAACATTCAGTACTTC,CATAGQPNPSKNIQYF
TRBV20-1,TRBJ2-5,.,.,TGCAGTGCTAGACCCTCAACCTTGGAGACCCAGTACTTC,CSARPSTLETQYF
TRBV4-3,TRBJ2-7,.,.,TGCGCCAGCAGCCAGACCCAGGGGGGGGACTCCTACGAGCAGTACTTC,CASSQTQGGDSYEQYF
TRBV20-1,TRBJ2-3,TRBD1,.,TGCAGTGCTACGAGACCCGGGACAGGGGGTACAGATACGCAGTATTTT,CSATRPGTGGTDTQYF
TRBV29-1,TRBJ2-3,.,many,TGCAGCTCTCGAGGGACAGATACGCAGTATTTT,CSSRGTDTQYF
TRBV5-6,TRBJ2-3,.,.,TGTGCCAGCAGCTTAATAGTTAGTACGCAGTATTTT,CASSLIVSTQYF